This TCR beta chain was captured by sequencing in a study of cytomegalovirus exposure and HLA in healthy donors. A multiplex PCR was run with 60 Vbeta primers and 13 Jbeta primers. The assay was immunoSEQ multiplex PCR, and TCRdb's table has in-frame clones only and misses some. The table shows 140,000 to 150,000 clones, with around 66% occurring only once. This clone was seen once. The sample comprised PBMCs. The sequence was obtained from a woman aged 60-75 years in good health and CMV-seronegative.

The CDR3 is CASSYRQGAGYGYTF. Written as DNA, the CDR3 is TGTGCCAGCAGTTACCGACAGGGGGCTGGCTATGGCTACACCTTC. The chain employs TRBV6-6 and TRBJ1-2; the match to TRBD1 covers 10 bases. The V gene end was trimmed by 2 bases and the J gene end by 4 bases; junction bases not matched to a gene: 4. CDR1 is MNHNY, CDR2 SVGAGI, per germline (reference sequence). This CDR3 contains 15 residues.